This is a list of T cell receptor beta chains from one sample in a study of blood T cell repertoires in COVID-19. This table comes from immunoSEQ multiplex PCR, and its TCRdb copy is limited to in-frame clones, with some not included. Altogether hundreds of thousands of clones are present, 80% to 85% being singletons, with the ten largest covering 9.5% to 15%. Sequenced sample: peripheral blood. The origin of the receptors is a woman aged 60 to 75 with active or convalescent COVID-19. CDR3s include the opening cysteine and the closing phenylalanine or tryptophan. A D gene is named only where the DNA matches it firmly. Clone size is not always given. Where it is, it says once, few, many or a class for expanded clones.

DNA: TGTGCCAGTAGCTACTACAGGGTGGGCACCGGGGAGCTGTTTTTT
CDR3: CASSYYRVGTGELFF
size: .
D: .
J: TRBJ2-2
V: TRBV19

DNA: TGCGCCAGCAGCTTTAGCACGAACACTGAAGCTTTCTTT
CDR3: CASSFSTNTEAFF
size: .
D: .
J: TRBJ1-1
V: TRBV5-1

DNA: TGTGCCAGCAGCCTGGGCGGGGGTGTCTTTGGCTACACCTTC
CDR3: CASSLGGGVFGYTF
size: .
D: .
J: TRBJ1-2
V: TRBV14

DNA: TGTGCCAGCAGCGGGGACACCTTTTCGAGCAATCAGCCCCAGCATTTT
CDR3: CASSGDTFSSNQPQHF
size: .
D: .
J: TRBJ1-5
V: TRBV2

DNA: TGTGCCAGCAGCCGAGGGACAGGGAGGCAGCCCCAGCATTTT
CDR3: CASSRGTGRQPQHF
size: .
D: TRBD1
J: TRBJ1-5
V: TRBV3-1/TRBV3-2

DNA: TGTGCCAGCAGCTTAGGGACAGGGGGCTACGACACTGAAGCTTTCTTT
CDR3: CASSLGTGGYDTEAFF
size: .
D: TRBD1
J: TRBJ1-1
V: TRBV7-9

DNA: TGTGCCAGCAGCCACAGTTTCAGCTCCTACAATGAGCAGTTCTTC
CDR3: CASSHSFSSYNEQFF
size: .
D: .
J: TRBJ2-1
V: TRBV28

DNA: TGTGCCAGCAGTCCTAACACCGGGGAGCTGTTTTTT
CDR3: CASSPNTGELFF
size: .
D: .
J: TRBJ2-2
V: TRBV6-5

DNA: TGTGCCATCAGTACCCGGGACAGGGGAGAGTATGGCTACACCTTC
CDR3: CAISTRDRGEYGYTF
size: .
D: TRBD1
J: TRBJ1-2
V: TRBV10-3

DNA: TGTGCCAGCAGCGCGACCGGACTATCCAAACGACAAGATGAGCAGTTCTTC
CDR3: CASSATGLSKRQDEQFF
size: .
D: .
J: TRBJ2-1
V: TRBV5-6

DNA: TGTGCCAGCAGCTTAACGGGGGGAGGTTGGACAGATACGCAGTATTTT
CDR3: CASSLTGGGWTDTQYF
size: .
D: TRBD2
J: TRBJ2-3
V: TRBV7-9

DNA: TGTGCCAGCAGCGTAGATGGACAGCGGGGTTCACCCCTCCACTTT
CDR3: CASSVDGQRGSPLHF
size: .
D: .
J: TRBJ1-6
V: TRBV9

DNA: TGCGCCAGCAGCAACGGACAGGGAGGGACCATAAATTCACCCCTCCACTTT
CDR3: CASSNGQGGTINSPLHF
size: few
D: TRBD1
J: TRBJ1-6
V: TRBV5-1

DNA: TGTGCCAGCAGCCAGACCGGACAGGGGCGCCACTCTGGAAACACCATATATTTT
CDR3: CASSQTGQGRHSGNTIYF
size: few
D: TRBD1
J: TRBJ1-3
V: TRBV3-1/TRBV3-2

DNA: TGTGCCAGCAGGAAGGGGGAGGGCCGGCAAGAGACCCAGTACTTC
CDR3: CASRKGEGRQETQYF
size: .
D: .
J: TRBJ2-5
V: TRBV6-5

DNA: TGTGCCAGCAGCTTGGATGGGACAGGGAAGGGAGCCCAGCATTTT
CDR3: CASSLDGTGKGAQHF
size: .
D: TRBD1
J: TRBJ1-5
V: TRBV5-8

DNA: TGTGCCAGCAAGTCTACCCCTGGCTTCGGGGCTTTCTTT
CDR3: CASKSTPGFGAFF
size: .
D: .
J: TRBJ1-1
V: TRBV5-6

DNA: TGTGCCAGCAGCTCAGGGTTTGGGCAGCCCCAGCATTTT
CDR3: CASSSGFGQPQHF
size: .
D: .
J: TRBJ1-5
V: TRBV2

DNA: TGTGCCAGCTCCCGGGACAGGTATACTGGAAACACCATATATTTT
CDR3: CASSRDRYTGNTIYF
size: many
D: TRBD1
J: TRBJ1-3
V: TRBV18

DNA: TGTGCCAGCAGCCAAGGTCAGGGTCCAGATACGCAGTATTTT
CDR3: CASSQGQGPDTQYF
size: .
D: .
J: TRBJ2-3
V: TRBV3-1/TRBV3-2

DNA: TGTGCCAGTAGCATAACAGGGGCCAATTCACCCCTCCACTTT
CDR3: CASSITGANSPLHF
size: few
D: TRBD1
J: TRBJ1-6
V: TRBV19

DNA: TGTGCCAGTAGTAGAGGGACTAGCGGGGGCACAGATACGCAGTATTTT
CDR3: CASSRGTSGGTDTQYF
size: few
D: TRBD2
J: TRBJ2-3
V: TRBV19

DNA: TGTGCCAGCTATATACCCCGCGTAAGCACTGAAGCTTTCTTT
CDR3: CASYIPRVSTEAFF
size: few
D: .
J: TRBJ1-1
V: TRBV2

DNA: TGTGCCAGCAGCTTAGAGGGGGTTGGGCCCCAGCATTTT
CDR3: CASSLEGVGPQHF
size: .
D: .
J: TRBJ1-5
V: TRBV11-1

DNA: TGTGCCAGCAGGGACAGGGGGAGGGAGACCCAGTACTTC
CDR3: CASRDRGRETQYF
size: .
D: TRBD1
J: TRBJ2-5
V: TRBV27

DNA: TGTGCCAGCAGCTTAGAGGGGCAGGGGGGCTCCGGGGAGCTGTTTTTT
CDR3: CASSLEGQGGSGELFF
size: .
D: .
J: TRBJ2-2
V: TRBV7-3

DNA: TGTGCCAGCAGCCCCCTGGCGGGGGGGCTCGGTGAGCAGTTCTTC
CDR3: CASSPLAGGLGEQFF
size: .
D: TRBD2
J: TRBJ2-1
V: TRBV27

DNA: TGCGCCAGCAGCCCCGGGACACTCATCCAAGAGACCCAGTACTTC
CDR3: CASSPGTLIQETQYF
size: .
D: .
J: TRBJ2-5
V: TRBV5-1

DNA: TGTGCCAGCAGTAGAGACAGGGGGCAGGGCGGCTACACCTTC
CDR3: CASSRDRGQGGYTF
size: .
D: TRBD1
J: TRBJ1-2
V: TRBV28

DNA: TGTGCCAGCAGCTTAAGCCCGCAGGGGGCCCGCGAGCAGTACTTC
CDR3: CASSLSPQGAREQYF
size: .
D: TRBD1
J: TRBJ2-7
V: TRBV7-2

DNA: TGTGCCAGCAGCTTTCCTAACCTGGAGGGACAGGGGAAGGTTGAGCAGTTCTTC
CDR3: CASSFPNLEGQGKVEQFF
size: many
D: TRBD1
J: TRBJ2-1
V: TRBV7-9

DNA: TGCAGCGTTGACCCGACAGGGGTGAACTATGGCTACACCTTC
CDR3: CSVDPTGVNYGYTF
size: .
D: TRBD1
J: TRBJ1-2
V: TRBV29-1

DNA: TGTGCCAGTAGTAAGAGAGATGCGGGCATTTCGGAAAAACTGTTTTTT
CDR3: CASSKRDAGISEKLFF
size: few
D: .
J: TRBJ1-4
V: TRBV19

DNA: TGTGCCAGCAGCGGACAATATAGCAATCAGCCCCAGCATTTT
CDR3: CASSGQYSNQPQHF
size: .
D: .
J: TRBJ1-5
V: TRBV3-1/TRBV3-2

DNA: TGTGCCAGCTCCCCAGGGGGACAGGCCACAGATACGCAGTATTTT
CDR3: CASSPGGQATDTQYF
size: once
D: TRBD1
J: TRBJ2-3
V: TRBV18

DNA: TGCGCCAGCAGCCGCGGACAGGGATTCCAAGAGACCCAGTACTTC
CDR3: CASSRGQGFQETQYF
size: .
D: TRBD1
J: TRBJ2-5
V: TRBV10-1

DNA: TGCGCCAGCAGGCTGACAGACACTGAAGCTTTCTTT
CDR3: CASRLTDTEAFF
size: .
D: .
J: TRBJ1-1
V: TRBV5-1

DNA: TGCGCCAGCAGTTCAACCGGGACAGAGTACAATGAGCAGTTCTTC
CDR3: CASSSTGTEYNEQFF
size: .
D: TRBD1
J: TRBJ2-1
V: TRBV10-2

DNA: TGTGCCAGCAGCGTAGCCCCTACAGGGGGCTATGGCTACACCTTC
CDR3: CASSVAPTGGYGYTF
size: .
D: TRBD1
J: TRBJ1-2
V: TRBV9

DNA: TGTGCCAGCAGTGAGAACAGGGCAGCTGGTAGCGCTGAAGCTTTCTTT
CDR3: CASSENRAAGSAEAFF
size: .
D: .
J: TRBJ1-1
V: TRBV2

DNA: TGCGCCAGTCCCCCCCCGGTACCGATTACCCAAGAGACCCAGTACTTC
CDR3: CASPPPVPITQETQYF
size: .
D: .
J: TRBJ2-5
V: TRBV10-1

DNA: TGTGCCAGCAGCTTGGTCCGACTAGCGGGGGGGCACAATGAGCAGTTCTTC
CDR3: CASSLVRLAGGHNEQFF
size: .
D: TRBD2
J: TRBJ2-1
V: TRBV5-4

DNA: TGTGCCAGCAGTAACCATCGGACAGGGAGCACAGATACGCAGTATTTT
CDR3: CASSNHRTGSTDTQYF
size: .
D: TRBD1
J: TRBJ2-3
V: TRBV6-2/TRBV6-3

DNA: TGTGCCAGCAGCAATGGGGGACAGGGGTATGAAAAACTGTTTTTT
CDR3: CASSNGGQGYEKLFF
size: few
D: TRBD1
J: TRBJ1-4
V: TRBV7-9

DNA: TGTGCCAGCAGTGAAGGGGAGTACTCCTACGAGCAGTACTTC
CDR3: CASSEGEYSYEQYF
size: many
D: .
J: TRBJ2-7
V: TRBV2

DNA: TGCGCCAGCAGCCAAGATCGCGGTATCATAGCTTTCTTT
CDR3: CASSQDRGIIAFF
size: .
D: .
J: TRBJ1-1
V: TRBV4-3